This T cell receptor beta chain is drawn from a study of blood T cell repertoires in COVID-19. At the level of the study: Nucleic acid was either cDNA or gDNA, and it came from T cells, B-cell-depleted T cells, or PBMCs.

This CDR3 has 14 amino acids. Between the trimmed V and J ends, which lost 4 bases and 3 bases, there was a span of 13 bases. Germline CDR1 SGHTA, CDR2 FQGNSA. In the original processing: Scientists estimated how many nucleated cells there were by amplifying reference gene primers. The data were produced by immunoSEQ multiplex PCR, yet TCRdb's version contains in-frame clones alone and is incomplete. V and J calls and clone size come straight from that table; D and trimming were deduced from the DNA. The sample holds about 220,000 clones, 82% seen once. The participants were between roughly 18 and 100 years old and came from under 25 US areas. Self-reported history from a screening survey and questionnaire set each donor's cohort.

The TCR was taken from an older woman who had recovered from COVID-19. V usage is TRBV7-2 and J usage is TRBJ2-7; perhaps TRBD1 as D (7 bases). Specimen: PBMCs or T cells enriched from blood (not recorded which). CDR3 loop: CASSWEDRIYEQYF. The CDR3 nucleotides are TGTGCCAGCAGCTGGGAGGACAGGATCTACGAGCAGTACTTC.